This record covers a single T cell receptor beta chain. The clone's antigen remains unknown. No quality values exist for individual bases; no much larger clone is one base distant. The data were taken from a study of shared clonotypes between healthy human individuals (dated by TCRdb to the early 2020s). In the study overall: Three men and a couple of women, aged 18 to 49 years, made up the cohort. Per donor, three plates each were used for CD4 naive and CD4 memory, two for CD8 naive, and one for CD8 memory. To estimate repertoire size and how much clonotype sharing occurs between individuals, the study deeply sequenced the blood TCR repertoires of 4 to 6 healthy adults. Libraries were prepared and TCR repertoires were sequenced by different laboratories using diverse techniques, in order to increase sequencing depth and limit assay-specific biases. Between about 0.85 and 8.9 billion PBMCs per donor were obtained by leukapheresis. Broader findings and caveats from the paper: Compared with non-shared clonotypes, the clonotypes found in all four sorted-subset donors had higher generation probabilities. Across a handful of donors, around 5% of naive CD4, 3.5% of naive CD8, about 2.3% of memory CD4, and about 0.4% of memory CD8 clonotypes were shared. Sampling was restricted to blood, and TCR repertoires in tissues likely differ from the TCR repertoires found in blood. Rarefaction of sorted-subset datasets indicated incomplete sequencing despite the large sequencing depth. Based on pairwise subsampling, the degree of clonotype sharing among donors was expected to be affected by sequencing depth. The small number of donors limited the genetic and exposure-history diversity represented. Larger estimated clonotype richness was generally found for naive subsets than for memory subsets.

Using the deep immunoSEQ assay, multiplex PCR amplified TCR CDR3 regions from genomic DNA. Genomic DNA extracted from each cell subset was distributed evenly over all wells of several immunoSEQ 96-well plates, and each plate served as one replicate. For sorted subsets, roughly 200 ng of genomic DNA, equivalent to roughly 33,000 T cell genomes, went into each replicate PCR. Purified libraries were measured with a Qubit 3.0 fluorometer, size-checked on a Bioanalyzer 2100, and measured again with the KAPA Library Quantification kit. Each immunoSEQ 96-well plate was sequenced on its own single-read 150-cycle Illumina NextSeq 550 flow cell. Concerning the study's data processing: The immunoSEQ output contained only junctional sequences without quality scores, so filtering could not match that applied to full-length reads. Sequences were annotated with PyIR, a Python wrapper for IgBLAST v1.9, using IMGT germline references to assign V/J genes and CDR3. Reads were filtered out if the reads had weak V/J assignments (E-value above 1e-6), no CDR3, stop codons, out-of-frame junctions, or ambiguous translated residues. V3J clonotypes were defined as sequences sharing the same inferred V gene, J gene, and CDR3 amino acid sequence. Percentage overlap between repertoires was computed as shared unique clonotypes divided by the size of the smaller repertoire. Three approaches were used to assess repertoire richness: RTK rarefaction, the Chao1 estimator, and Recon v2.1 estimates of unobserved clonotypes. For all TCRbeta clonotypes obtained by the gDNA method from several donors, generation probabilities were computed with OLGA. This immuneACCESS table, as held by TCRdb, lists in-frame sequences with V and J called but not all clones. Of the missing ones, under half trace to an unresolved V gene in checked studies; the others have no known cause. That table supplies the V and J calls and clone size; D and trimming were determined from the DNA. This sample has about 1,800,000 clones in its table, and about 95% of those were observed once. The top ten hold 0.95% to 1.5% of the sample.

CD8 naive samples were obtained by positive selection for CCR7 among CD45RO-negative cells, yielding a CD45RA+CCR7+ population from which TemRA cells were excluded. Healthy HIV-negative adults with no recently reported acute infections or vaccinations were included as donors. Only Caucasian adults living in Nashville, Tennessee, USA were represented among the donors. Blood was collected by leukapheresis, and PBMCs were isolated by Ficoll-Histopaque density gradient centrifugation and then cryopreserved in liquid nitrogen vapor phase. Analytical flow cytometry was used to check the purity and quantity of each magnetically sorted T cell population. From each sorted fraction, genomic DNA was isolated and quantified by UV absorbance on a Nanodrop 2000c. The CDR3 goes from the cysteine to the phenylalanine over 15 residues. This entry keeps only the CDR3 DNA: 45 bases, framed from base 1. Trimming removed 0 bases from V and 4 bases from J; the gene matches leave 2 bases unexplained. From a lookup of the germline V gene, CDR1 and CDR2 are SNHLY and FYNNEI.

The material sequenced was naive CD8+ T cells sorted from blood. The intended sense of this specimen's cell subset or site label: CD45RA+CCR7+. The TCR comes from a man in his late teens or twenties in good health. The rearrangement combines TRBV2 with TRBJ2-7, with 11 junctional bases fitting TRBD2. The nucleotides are TGTGCCAGCAGTGAAGCTACTAGCGGGAGTTACGAGCAGTACTTC. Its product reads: CASSEATSGSYEQYF.